The rows below give T cell receptor beta chains drawn from one sample of a study of blood T cells in healthy people across ages. TCRdb used MiXCR to reprocess the 5' RACE reads, holding one entry per CDR3 protein. The sample contains 1.4 million to 1.5 million distinct CDR3 sequences, 42% of which appear only once. Sequenced material: blood. Receptors were obtained from a woman in her late teens or twenties in good health. The CDR3 runs from the conserved cysteine through the conserved F or W. Fields, in order: CDR3 DNA, CDR3 protein, clone size, D gene, J gene, V gene. D genes are given only for firm matches. Size values are once, few and many counts, or a class for expanded clones, and some rows have none.

TGTGCCAGCAGCGGACTAGCGGGACGGGAGACCCAGTACTTC CASSGLAGRETQYF few TRBD2 TRBJ2-5 TRBV12-3/TRBV12-4
TGCGCCAGCAGCCAAGACGACCTTTATGGGCCTGAGCAGTTCTTC CASSQDDLYGPEQFF . . TRBJ2-1 TRBV4-1
TGTGCCAGCAGCCACACCCCCGGGGCGCCCGGCTACACCTTC CASSHTPGAPGYTF . . TRBJ1-2 TRBV12-3/TRBV12-4
TGTGCCAGCTTCTCCGGGGACTTGGCGTACTTC CASFSGDLAYF . . TRBJ2-4 TRBV2
TGTGCCAGCAGCTTAGCTAGCGGGGGAGTTGCAGATACGCAGTATTTT CASSLASGGVADTQYF . TRBD2 TRBJ2-3 TRBV7-9
TGTGCCAGCAGTCCTGGATTAGCGGGGGCCTACCAAGAGACCCAGTACTTC CASSPGLAGAYQETQYF . TRBD2 TRBJ2-5 TRBV6-1
TGTGCCATCAGCCCAGTAGCTAGCGGCTACGAGCAGTACTTC CAISPVASGYEQYF few TRBD2 TRBJ2-7 TRBV10-3
TGTGCCAGCAGCCATCCCCCCAGCAGCGGGGACTACAATGAGCAGTTCTTC CASSHPPSSGDYNEQFF once TRBD2 TRBJ2-1 TRBV11-2
TGCGCCAGTTGGGGACAGGAGAACTCCTACGAGCAGTACTTC CASWGQENSYEQYF few TRBD1 TRBJ2-7 TRBV10-2
TGTGCCAGCAGCCCCGGGGGGAGCAAAGCTAACTATGGCTACACCTTC CASSPGGSKANYGYTF . . TRBJ1-2 TRBV7-2
TGTGCCAGCAGCTCAGAGACTAGCGGGAGAATCTATGAGCAGTTCTTC CASSSETSGRIYEQFF . TRBD2 TRBJ2-1 TRBV7-9
TGCGCCAGCACGAAGGGGACGAACACTGAAGCTTTCTTT CASTKGTNTEAFF . . TRBJ1-1 TRBV5-1
TGTGCCAGGAGTTACTACGGCGGGGAGACCCAGTACTTC CARSYYGGETQYF once . TRBJ2-5 TRBV6-6
TGTGCCAGCAGCCACTCCTCGTTTTACGAAGGGAGTGAGCAGTTCTTC CASSHSSFYEGSEQFF . . TRBJ2-1 TRBV11-2
TGCGCCAGCAGCCAAGATTTTGGACAGGGTGGTTCACCCCTCCACTTT CASSQDFGQGGSPLHF . TRBD1 TRBJ1-6 TRBV4-3
TGTGCCAGCAGTTACCGGGATGGGTACAATGAGCAGTTCTTC CASSYRDGYNEQFF many . TRBJ2-1 TRBV6-5
TGTGCCAGCAGTGGGGCTAGCGGGAGAGGTTTTGTGGAGACCCAGTACTTC CASSGASGRGFVETQYF . TRBD2 TRBJ2-5 TRBV2
TGTGCCAGCAGTTTTAGAGAGTCCGGTTCCTACGAGCAGTACTTC CASSFRESGSYEQYF . . TRBJ2-7 TRBV12-3/TRBV12-4
TGTGCCAGCAGCCTTGAAGATCCCGGAAGGGTGGGTCAGCCCCAGCATTTT CASSLEDPGRVGQPQHF . . TRBJ1-5 TRBV28
TGTGCCAGCAGTTTATCCGGAGGGCCCCCAGCTAACTATGGCTACACCTTC CASSLSGGPPANYGYTF . . TRBJ1-2 TRBV27
TGTGCCATCAGCCCCGTCGCCAATGAGCAGTACTTC CAISPVANEQYF . . TRBJ2-7 TRBV10-3
TGCAGTGCTACCGACAGGTTGAGCCAGGAGACCCAGTACTTC CSATDRLSQETQYF once . TRBJ2-5 TRBV20-1
TGTGCCAGCAGCTATCGAGCGGGAGGACCAATAAACAATGAGCAGTTCTTC CASSYRAGGPINNEQFF . TRBD2 TRBJ2-1 TRBV5-5
TGTGCCAGCAGTGAAGACTTGCCCTACGAGCAGTACTTC CASSEDLPYEQYF . . TRBJ2-7 TRBV2
TGCGCCAGCAGCTTGGCGGCGGGTGGAGAGGATACGCAGTATTTT CASSLAAGGEDTQYF . . TRBJ2-3 TRBV5-1
TGTGCCAGCAGCTCGCAAGGGACTATCACTGAAGCTTTCTTT CASSSQGTITEAFF few . TRBJ1-1 TRBV7-2
TGTGCCAGCAGCCAAGATTTAGGGGGGGCGGTTGAAGCTTTCTTT CASSQDLGGAVEAFF . . TRBJ1-1 TRBV4-2
TGTGCCAGCTCACCCGACAGGACCGCCTACGAGCAGTACTTC CASSPDRTAYEQYF . . TRBJ2-7 TRBV18